The present T cell receptor (beta chain) was sequenced within a study of immune evolution from preneoplasia to lung adenocarcinoma. Germline CDR1 reads SGHAT; CDR2 reads FQNNGV. J lost 8 bases, V lost 4 bases, and 6 bases had no gene match. This CDR3 is built from 16 residues. Findings and limits, study-wide: Normal lung had the highest top T cell clone frequencies. Normal lung had highest clonality; later lesions appeared denser, more diverse. Highest clonality occurred in KRAS-mutant, not EGFR-mutant or double wild-type, nodules.

Macro-dissection enriched premalignant or tumor cells before nucleic acid extraction. TCRdb's copy holds only in-frame clones and misses some; the assay was immunoSEQ multiplex PCR. The sample lists about 4,800 clones; more than 75% were seen once. In regard to this clone: Antigen: not known.

This sequence originates from a person aged 65 to 79 with lung adenocarcinoma. The source material was FFPE lung adenocarcinoma in situ tissue. This chain connects TRBV11-2 to TRBJ2-1, with 15 bases fitting TRBD2. The CDR3: CASSSGTSGRWDEQFF. The CDR3 DNA is TGTGCCAGCAGCTCCGGGACTAGCGGGAGGTGGGATGAGCAGTTCTTC.